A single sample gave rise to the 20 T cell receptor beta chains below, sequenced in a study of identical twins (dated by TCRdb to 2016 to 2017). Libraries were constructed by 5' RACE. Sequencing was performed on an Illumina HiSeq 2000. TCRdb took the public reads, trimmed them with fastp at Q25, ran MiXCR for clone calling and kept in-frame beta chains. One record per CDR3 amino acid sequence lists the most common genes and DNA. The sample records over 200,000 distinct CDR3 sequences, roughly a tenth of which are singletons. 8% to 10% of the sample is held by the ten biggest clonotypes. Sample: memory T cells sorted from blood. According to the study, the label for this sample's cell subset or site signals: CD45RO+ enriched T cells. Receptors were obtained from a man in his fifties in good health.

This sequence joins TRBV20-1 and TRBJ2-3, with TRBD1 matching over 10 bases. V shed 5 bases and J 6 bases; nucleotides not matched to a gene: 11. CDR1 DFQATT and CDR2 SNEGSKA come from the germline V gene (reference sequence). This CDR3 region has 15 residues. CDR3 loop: CSASPGQGMLDTQYF. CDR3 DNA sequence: TGCAGTGCTTCTCCGGGACAGGGGATGTTGGATACGCAGTATTTT.

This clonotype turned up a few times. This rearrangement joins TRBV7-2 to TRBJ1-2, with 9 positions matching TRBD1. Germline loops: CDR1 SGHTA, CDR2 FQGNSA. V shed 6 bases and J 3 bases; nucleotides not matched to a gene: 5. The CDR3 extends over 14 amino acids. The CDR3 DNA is TGTGCCAGCAGTCGACGGACAGGGGACTATGGCTACACCTTC. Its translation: CASSRRTGDYGYTF.

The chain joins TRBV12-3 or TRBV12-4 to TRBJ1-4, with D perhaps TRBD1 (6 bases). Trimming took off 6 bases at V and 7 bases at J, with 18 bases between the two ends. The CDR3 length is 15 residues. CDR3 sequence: CASSMSGGGAEKLFF. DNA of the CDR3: TGTGCCAGCAGCATGAGCGGGGGCGGCGCTGAAAAACTGTTTTTT.

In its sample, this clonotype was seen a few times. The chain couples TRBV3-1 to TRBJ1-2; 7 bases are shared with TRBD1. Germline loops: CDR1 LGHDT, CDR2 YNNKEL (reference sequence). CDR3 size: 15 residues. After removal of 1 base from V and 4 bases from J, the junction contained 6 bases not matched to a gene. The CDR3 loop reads CASSQATGYGYGYTF. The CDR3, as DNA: TGTGCCAGCAGCCAAGCGACAGGGTATGGCTATGGCTACACCTTC.

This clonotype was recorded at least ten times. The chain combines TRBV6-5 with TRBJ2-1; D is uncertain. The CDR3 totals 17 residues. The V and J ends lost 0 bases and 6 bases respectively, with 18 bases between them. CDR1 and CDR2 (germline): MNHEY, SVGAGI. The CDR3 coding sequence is TGTGCCAGCAGTTACTCGAAGGGATTACGGGCGGTCAATGAGCAGTTCTTC. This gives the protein CASSYSKGLRAVNEQFF.

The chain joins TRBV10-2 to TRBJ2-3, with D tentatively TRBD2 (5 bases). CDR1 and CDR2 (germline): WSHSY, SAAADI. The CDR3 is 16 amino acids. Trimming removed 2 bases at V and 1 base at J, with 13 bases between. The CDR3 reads CASSEVLVRGTDTQYF. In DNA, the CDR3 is TGCGCCAGCAGTGAGGTACTAGTTCGGGGCACAGATACGCAGTATTTT.

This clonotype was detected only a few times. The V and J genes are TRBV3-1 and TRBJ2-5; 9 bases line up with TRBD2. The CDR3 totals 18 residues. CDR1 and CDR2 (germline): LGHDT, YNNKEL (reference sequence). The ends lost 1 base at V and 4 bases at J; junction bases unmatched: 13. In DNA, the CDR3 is TGTGCCAGCAGCCAAGGAGGGGTTAGCGGGAGCCTCGGAGAGACCCAGTACTTC. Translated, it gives CASSQGGVSGSLGETQYF.

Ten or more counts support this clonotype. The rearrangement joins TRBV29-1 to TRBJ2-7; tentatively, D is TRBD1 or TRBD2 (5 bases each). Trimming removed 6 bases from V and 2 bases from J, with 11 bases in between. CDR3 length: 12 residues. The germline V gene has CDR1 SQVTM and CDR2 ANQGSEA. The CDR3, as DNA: TGCAGCGTACCGGGACGGGCCTACGAGCAGTACTTC. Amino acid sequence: CSVPGRAYEQYF.

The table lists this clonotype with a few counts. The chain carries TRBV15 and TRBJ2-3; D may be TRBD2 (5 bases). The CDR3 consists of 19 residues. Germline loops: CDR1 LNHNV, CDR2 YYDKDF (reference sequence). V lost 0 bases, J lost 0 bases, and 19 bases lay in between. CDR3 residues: CATSRDDGLLPSSTDTQYF. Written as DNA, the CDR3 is TGTGCCACCAGCAGAGATGACGGACTGCTTCCTTCTAGCACAGATACGCAGTATTTT.

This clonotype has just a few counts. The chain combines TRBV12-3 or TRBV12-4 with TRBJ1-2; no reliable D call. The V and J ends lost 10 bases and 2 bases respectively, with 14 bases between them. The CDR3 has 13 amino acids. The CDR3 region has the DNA TGTGCCATCCGGAGAGCGGTCAACTATGGCTACACCTTC. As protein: CAIRRAVNYGYTF.

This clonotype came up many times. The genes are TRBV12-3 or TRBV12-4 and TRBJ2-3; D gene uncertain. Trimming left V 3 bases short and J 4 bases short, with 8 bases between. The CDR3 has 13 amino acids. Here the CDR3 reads CASSLRGSDTQYF. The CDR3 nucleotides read TGTGCCAGCAGTTTGCGTGGGTCAGATACGCAGTATTTT.

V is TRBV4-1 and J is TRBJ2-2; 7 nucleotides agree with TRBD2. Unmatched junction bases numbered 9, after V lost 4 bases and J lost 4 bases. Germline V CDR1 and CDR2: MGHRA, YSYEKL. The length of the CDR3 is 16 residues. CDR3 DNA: TGCGCCAGCAGCCCCCTGTACGGCGGGGGCACCGGGGAGCTGTTTTTT. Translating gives CASSPLYGGGTGELFF.

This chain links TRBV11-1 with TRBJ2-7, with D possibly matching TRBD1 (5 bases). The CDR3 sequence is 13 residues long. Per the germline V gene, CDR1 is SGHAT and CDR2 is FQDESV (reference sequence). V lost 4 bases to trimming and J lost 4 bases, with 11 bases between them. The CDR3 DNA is TGTGCCAGCAGCTCCCAGGGCCCTTACGAGCAGTACTTC. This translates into CASSSQGPYEQYF.

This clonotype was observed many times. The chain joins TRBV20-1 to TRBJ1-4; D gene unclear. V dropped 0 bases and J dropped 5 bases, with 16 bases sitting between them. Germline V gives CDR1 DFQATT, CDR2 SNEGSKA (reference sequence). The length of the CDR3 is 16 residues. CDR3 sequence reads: CSARDLSAGKNEKLFF. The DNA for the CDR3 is TGCAGTGCTAGAGATCTATCGGCGGGTAAAAATGAAAAACTGTTTTTT.

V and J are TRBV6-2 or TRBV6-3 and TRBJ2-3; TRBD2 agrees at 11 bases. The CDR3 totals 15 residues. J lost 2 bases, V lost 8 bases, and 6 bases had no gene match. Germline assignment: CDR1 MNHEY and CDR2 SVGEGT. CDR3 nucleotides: TGTGCCAGCGTGGGGACTAGCGGCCACACAGATACGCAGTATTTT. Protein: CASVGTSGHTDTQYF.

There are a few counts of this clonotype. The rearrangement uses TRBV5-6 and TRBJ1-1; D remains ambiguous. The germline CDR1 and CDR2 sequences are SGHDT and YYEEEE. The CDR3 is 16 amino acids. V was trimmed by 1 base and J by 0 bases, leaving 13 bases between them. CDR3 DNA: TGTGCCAGCAGCTTGCTTGTGGTGATTATGAACACTGAAGCTTTCTTT. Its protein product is CASSLLVVIMNTEAFF.

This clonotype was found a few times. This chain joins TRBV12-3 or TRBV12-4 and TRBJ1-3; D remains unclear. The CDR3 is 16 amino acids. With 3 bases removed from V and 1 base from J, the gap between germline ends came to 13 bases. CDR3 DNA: TGTGCCAGCAGTTTTTTGGGCGGGAATTCTGGAAACACCATATATTTT. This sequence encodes CASSFLGGNSGNTIYF.

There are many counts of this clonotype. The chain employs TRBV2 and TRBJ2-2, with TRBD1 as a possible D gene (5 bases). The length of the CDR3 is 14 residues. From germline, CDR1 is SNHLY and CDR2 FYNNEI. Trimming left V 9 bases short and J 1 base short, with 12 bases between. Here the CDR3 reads CARALTENTGELFF. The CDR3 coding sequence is TGTGCCAGGGCCCTGACAGAGAACACCGGGGAGCTGTTTTTT.

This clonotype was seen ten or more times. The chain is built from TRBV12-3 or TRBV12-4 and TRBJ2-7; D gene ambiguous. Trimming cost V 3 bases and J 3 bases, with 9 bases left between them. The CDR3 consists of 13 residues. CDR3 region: CASSLATDYEQYF. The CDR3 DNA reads TGTGCCAGCAGTTTGGCGACTGACTACGAGCAGTACTTC.

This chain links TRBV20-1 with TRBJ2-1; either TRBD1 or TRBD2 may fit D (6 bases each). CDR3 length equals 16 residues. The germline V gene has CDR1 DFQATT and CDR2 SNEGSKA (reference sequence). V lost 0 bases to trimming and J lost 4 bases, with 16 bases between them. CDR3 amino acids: CSARDWGALLYNEQFF. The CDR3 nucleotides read TGCAGTGCTAGAGATTGGGGGGCCCTCCTGTACAATGAGCAGTTCTTC.